The T cell receptor beta chain described here comes from a study of T cells after posttransplantation cyclophosphamide. Assay: immunoSEQ multiplex PCR; the TCRdb copy retains only in-frame clones and omits some. Altogether some 30,000 clones are present, about 91% being singletons, with the ten largest covering around 0.096%. In the case of this clone: Its antigen is currently unknown.

Cells defined as naive were viable CD3+CD4+ or CD3+CD8+ and CCR7+CD45RA+CD45RO-CD95-CD27+CD28+. Broader study findings: Blood and skin or GI T cell repertoires showed limited TRB overlap.

CDR3 length: 15 amino acids. V shed 5 bases and J 6 bases; nucleotides not matched to a gene: 9. Germline CDR1 reads SNHLY; CDR2 reads FYNNEI. The clonotype comes from a man aged 30 to 39 in good health and a related stem cell transplant donor. The sample comprised naive CD4+ T cells sorted from blood. The chain uses TRBV2 and TRBJ1-1; 10 bases match TRBD1. CDR3 region: CASSLGQGGLPEAFF. As DNA, the CDR3 is TGTGCCAGCAGTCTTGGACAGGGGGGGTTGCCTGAAGCTTTCTTT.